These 11 T cell receptor beta chains share one sample of origin, sequenced in a study of regulatory T cells in long-lasting Graves disease. Combining iRepertoire HTBI primers with Arm-PCR of CDR3 regions, the authors built TCR beta libraries. TCRdb reanalysed the multiplex PCR reads using MiXCR and keeps one entry per CDR3 protein. The sample yields around 500,000 distinct CDR3 sequences, 16% seen once. The time point: newly diagnosed GD, antithyroid drugs for less than 3 months. RNA extracted from PBMCs served as the sequencing template. These records were also assigned to another study, of T cells in Graves' hyperthyroidism and ophthalmopathy.

Sequenced material: peripheral blood mononuclear cells (PBMCs), taken at new diagnosis, from a patient treated with antithyroid drugs. The source is a woman aged 35-65 years with Graves disease.

Many counts were recorded for this clonotype. This chain links TRBV3-1 with TRBJ1-1; D gene uncertain. The germline V gene has CDR1 LGHDT and CDR2 YNNKEL (reference sequence). The V and J ends lost 0 bases and 1 base respectively, with 15 bases between them. There are 17 residues in the CDR3. CDR3 coding DNA: TGTGCCAGCAGCCAAGAGTTACTAAGGGTGGGGAACACTGAAGCTTTCTTT. Amino acids: CASSQELLRVGNTEAFF.

This clonotype occurred many times. One end of the junction is discordant with germline, which a read error may explain. J is TRBJ2-7 and V is TRBV11-2; D may be TRBD2 (5 bases). This CDR3 has 13 residues. Germline V gene data show CDR1 as SGHAT and CDR2 as FQNNGV. The CDR3 region has the DNA TGTGCCAGCAGCTTAGATCGCGGTGACGGGGTTGGTTTC. Translation: CASSLDRGDGVGF.

This clonotype appeared many times. This sequence joins TRBV2 and TRBJ1-1; a possible D gene is TRBD1 (5 bases). This CDR3 is 13 amino acids long. Germline CDR1 reads SNHLY; CDR2 reads FYNNEI. V lost 1 base and J 8 bases, leaving 11 bases between the germline ends. The CDR3 here is CASSEEGPREAFF. For the CDR3, the DNA is TGTGCCAGCAGTGAAGAGGGACCCAGGGAAGCTTTCTTT.

This clonotype showed up just a few times. The chain employs TRBV6-5 and TRBJ1-2; 7 bases are shared with TRBD1. With 4 bases clipped from V and 4 bases from J, the junction kept 9 bases outside the gene matches. Germline CDR1 and CDR2: MNHEY and SVGAGI. The length of the CDR3 is 15 residues. The CDR3 coding sequence is TGTGCCAGCAGTTTAGACGGACAGGCGCTCTATGGCTACACCTTC. It yields the protein CASSLDGQALYGYTF.

The table lists this clonotype with a few counts. The V gene is TRBV7-2, the J gene TRBJ2-7; 9 nucleotides align to TRBD1. Germline V gene lookup returns CDR1 SGHTA and CDR2 FQGNSA. The junction had 9 bases not matched to a gene; V was cut back by 5 bases and J by 10 bases. This CDR3 contains 13 residues. CDR3 region: CASSPTGGKVQYF. CDR3 sequence (DNA): TGTGCCAGCAGCCCAACAGGGGGCAAGGTTCAGTACTTC. Full variable domain (rest looked up from reference TRBV7-2 and TRBJ2-7): GAGVSQSPSNKVTEKGKDVELRCDPISGHTALYWYRQSLGQGLEFLIYFQGNSAPDKSGLPSDRFSAERTGGSVSTLTIQRTQQEDSAVYLCASSPTGGKVQYFGPGTRLTVT.

This clonotype was detected only a few times. A much larger clone lies a single base off, so this may be a read error. The chain recombines TRBV6-9 with TRBJ1-5; D not certain. Germline V CDR1 and CDR2: MNHGY, SVAAGI. The length of the CDR3 is 14 residues. Trimming removed 3 bases at V and 0 bases at J, with 6 bases between. CDR3 sequence (DNA): TGTGCCAGCAGTTACGAATATAGCAATCAGCCCCAGCATTTT. The encoded protein is CASSYEYSNQPQHF.

This clonotype was recorded once. V gene TRBV2 combines with J gene TRBJ2-3; 10 bases fit TRBD2. The CDR3 covers 16 residues. Per the germline V gene, CDR1 is SNHLY and CDR2 is FYNNEI. J lost 4 bases, V lost 4 bases, and 8 bases had no gene match. The CDR3 nucleotides read TGTGCCAGCAGTGGGTTTAGCGGGGGGCTCCCAGATACGCAGTATTTT. This encodes CASSGFSGGLPDTQYF. Full variable domain (outside the CDR3, taken from reference TRBV2 and TRBJ2-3): EPEVTQTPSHQVTQMGQEVILRCVPISNHLYFYWYRQILGQKVEFLVSFYNNEISEKSEIFDDQFSVERPDGSNFTLKIRSTKLEDSAMYFCASSGFSGGLPDTQYFGPGTRLTVL.

About this clonotype itself: A single base separates this from a much larger clone, so it may be a read error. V is TRBV24-1 and J is TRBJ1-5, with D possibly being TRBD1 (5 bases). V was pared by 4 bases and J by 2 bases, with 8 bases between. CDR3 length: 14 amino acids. The V gene's germline CDR1 is KGHDR and CDR2 SFDVKD. CDR3 coding DNA: TGTGCCACCAGTGAAGGCAGGGGCAATCAGCCCCAGCATTTT. Translation: CATSEGRGNQPQHF.

This clonotype was counted ten times or more. The rearrangement joins TRBV6-1 to TRBJ1-2, with 9 bases lining up with TRBD1. Per germline, CDR1 MNHNS and CDR2 SASEGT. The ends lost 6 bases at V and 5 bases at J; junction bases unmatched: 7. The length of the CDR3 is 14 residues. The CDR3 spells CASSGQGFEYGYTF. CDR3 DNA: TGTGCCAGCAGCGGACAGGGGTTCGAGTATGGCTACACCTTC.

Ten or more counts support this clonotype. The genes are TRBV7-9 and TRBJ2-5; 11 nucleotides line up with TRBD2. Germline V CDR1 and CDR2: SEHNR, FQNEAQ (reference sequence). V lost 6 bases and J lost 5; bases outside the gene matches: 8. This CDR3 spans 15 amino acids. CDR3 sequence (DNA): TGTGCCAGCAGTGCGACTAGCGGGGTGGGGGAGACCCAGTACTTC. This gives the protein CASSATSGVGETQYF.

This chain connects TRBV5-6 to TRBJ1-2; D may be TRBD1 (5 bases). The V end lost 4 bases, the J end lost 7 bases, and 23 bases lay between the germline ends. CDR1 is SGHDT, CDR2 YYEEEE, per germline. The CDR3 length is 16 residues. CDR3 loop: CASSPLGTLESGGYTF. CDR3 DNA: TGTGCCAGCAGCCCCCTCGGGACTCTGGAGAGCGGTGGCTACACCTTC.